This T cell receptor (beta chain) was observed in a study of blood T cells in healthy people across ages. Study information: Through template switching, about one barcoded beta molecule was captured per two T cells, as measured in model experiments.

Study-wide points: Age brought a roughly linear fall in TCR beta diversity measured per million T cells.

This CDR3 region has 15 residues. V lost 1 base and J lost 0, with 13 bases in between. Germline CDR1 reads SQVTM; CDR2 reads ANQGSEA. With regard to this clonotype: What it binds is not known.

Isolation per sample recovered at least 7 million PBMCs. Sample-barcoded 5' priming and a J-beta primer mix drove a second PCR of roughly 7 to 11 cycles. Individual samples furnished no less than 2.5 million CDR3-containing paired-end reads apiece. TCRdb analysed the 5' RACE reads with MiXCR anew, one entry per CDR3 protein. The sample consists of 1,500,000 or so distinct CDR3 sequences, almost 60% of them appearing once. This chain uses TRBV29-1 with TRBJ2-7; D is possibly TRBD2 (6 bases). The sequence was obtained from a young man in good health. Sequencing input: blood. The CDR3 protein is CSVEGVTGSSYEQYF. CDR3 DNA sequence: TGCAGCGTTGAAGGGGTAACCGGGAGCTCCTACGAGCAGTACTTC.